This T cell receptor beta chain was recovered during a study of T-cell reconstitution after alpha-beta-depleted transplantation in children. Molecular barcoding with unique molecular identifiers was used for the TCRbeta library. Each CDR3 protein is one row after TCRdb ran MiXCR on the PCR reads. This sample has 600,000 to 700,000 distinct CDR3 sequences, with around 16% found just once. Germline assignment: CDR1 DFQATT and CDR2 SNEGSKA (reference sequence). The germline V and J ends were trimmed by 6 bases and 0 bases, with 8 bases remaining between them. The CDR3 has 12 amino acids. The gene calls are TRBV20-1 and TRBJ1-2; maybe TRBD1 (5 bases). The TCR sequence derives from a human donor who donated a stem cell graft to a child with acute myeloid leukemia. Sequencing used PBMCs from the stem cell graft donor, obtained from the stem cell graft. The chain's CDR3 is CSARESNYGYTF. For the CDR3, the DNA is TGCAGTGCCAGGGAGTCTAACTATGGCTACACCTTC.